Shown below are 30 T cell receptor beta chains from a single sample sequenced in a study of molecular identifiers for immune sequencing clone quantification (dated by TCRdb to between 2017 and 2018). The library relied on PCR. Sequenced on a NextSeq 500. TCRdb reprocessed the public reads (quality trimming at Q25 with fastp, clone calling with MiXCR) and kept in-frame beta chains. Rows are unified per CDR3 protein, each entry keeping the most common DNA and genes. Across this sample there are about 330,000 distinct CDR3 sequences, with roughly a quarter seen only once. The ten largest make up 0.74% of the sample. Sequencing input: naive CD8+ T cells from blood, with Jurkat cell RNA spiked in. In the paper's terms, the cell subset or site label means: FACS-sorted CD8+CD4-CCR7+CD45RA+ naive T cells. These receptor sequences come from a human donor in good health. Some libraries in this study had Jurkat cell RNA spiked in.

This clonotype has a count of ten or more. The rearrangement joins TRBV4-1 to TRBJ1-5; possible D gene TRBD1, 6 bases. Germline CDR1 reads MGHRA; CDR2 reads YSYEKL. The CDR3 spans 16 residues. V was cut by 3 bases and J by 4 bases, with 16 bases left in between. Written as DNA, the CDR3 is TGCGCCAGCAGCCAGATACCGGGGGCTGGTAATCAGCCCCAGCATTTT. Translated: CASSQIPGAGNQPQHF.

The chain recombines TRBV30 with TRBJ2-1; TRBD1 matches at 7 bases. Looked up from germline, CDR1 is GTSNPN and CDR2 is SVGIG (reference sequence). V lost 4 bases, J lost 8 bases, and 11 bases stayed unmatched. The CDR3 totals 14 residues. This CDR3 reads CAWILDNRGDEQFF. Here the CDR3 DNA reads TGTGCCTGGATCCTCGACAACAGGGGCGATGAGCAGTTCTTC.

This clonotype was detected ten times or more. CDR3: CSVGTFSTDTQYF. The CDR3, as DNA: TGCAGCGTCGGGACCTTTAGCACAGATACGCAGTATTTT. V is TRBV29-1 and J is TRBJ2-3, with D perhaps matching TRBD1 or TRBD2 (5 bases each). This CDR3 is 13 amino acids long. V lost 6 bases and J 0 bases, leaving 10 bases between the germline ends. Per the germline V gene, CDR1 is SQVTM and CDR2 is ANQGSEA.

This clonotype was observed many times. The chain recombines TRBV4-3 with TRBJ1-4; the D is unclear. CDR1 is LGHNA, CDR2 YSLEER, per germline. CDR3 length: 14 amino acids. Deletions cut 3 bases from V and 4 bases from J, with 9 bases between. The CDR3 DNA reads TGCGCCAGCAGCCAGACGAACTTTAATGAAAAACTGTTTTTT. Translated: CASSQTNFNEKLFF.

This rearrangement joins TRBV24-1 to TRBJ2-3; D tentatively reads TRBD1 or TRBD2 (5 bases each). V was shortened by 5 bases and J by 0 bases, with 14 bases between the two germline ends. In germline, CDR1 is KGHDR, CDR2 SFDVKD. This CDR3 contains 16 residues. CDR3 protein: CATSGHDRDSTDTQYF. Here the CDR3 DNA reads TGTGCCACCAGTGGCCACGACCGGGACAGCACAGATACGCAGTATTTT.

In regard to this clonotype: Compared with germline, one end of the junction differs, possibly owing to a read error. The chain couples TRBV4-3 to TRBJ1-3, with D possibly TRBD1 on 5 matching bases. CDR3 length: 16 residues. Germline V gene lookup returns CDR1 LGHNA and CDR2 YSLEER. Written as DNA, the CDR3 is TGCGCCAGCAGCCAAGATGTCAGGGCCTCTGGAAACACCATGTATTTT. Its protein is CASSQDVRASGNTMYF.

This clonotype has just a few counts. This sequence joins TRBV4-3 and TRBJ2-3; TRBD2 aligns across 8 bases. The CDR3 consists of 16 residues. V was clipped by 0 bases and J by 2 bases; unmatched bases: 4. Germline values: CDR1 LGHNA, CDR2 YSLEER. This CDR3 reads CASSQDRGGPTDTQYF. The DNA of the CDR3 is TGCGCCAGCAGCCAAGATCGGGGGGGTCCCACAGATACGCAGTATTTT.

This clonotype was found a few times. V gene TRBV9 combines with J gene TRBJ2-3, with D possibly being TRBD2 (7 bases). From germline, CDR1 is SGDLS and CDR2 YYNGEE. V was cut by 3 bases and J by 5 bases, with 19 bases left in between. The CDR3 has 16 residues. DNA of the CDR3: TGTGCCAGCAGCGCCCCAAACGGGGGGCTGGAAGATACGCAGTATTTT. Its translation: CASSAPNGGLEDTQYF.

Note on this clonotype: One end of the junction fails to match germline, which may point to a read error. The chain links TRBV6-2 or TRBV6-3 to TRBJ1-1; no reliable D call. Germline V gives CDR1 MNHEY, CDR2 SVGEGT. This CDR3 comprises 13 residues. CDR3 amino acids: CASNYVEVSEAFF. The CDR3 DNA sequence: TGTGCCAGCAATTACGTCGAAGTCTCGGAGGCTTTCTTT.

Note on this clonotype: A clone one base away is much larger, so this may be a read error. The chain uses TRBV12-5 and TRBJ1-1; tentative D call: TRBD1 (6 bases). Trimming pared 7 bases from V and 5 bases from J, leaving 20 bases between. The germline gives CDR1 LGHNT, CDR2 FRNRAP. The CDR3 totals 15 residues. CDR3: CASEEGVGLLTEAFF. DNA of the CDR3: TGTGCTAGTGAAGAGGGGGTGGGTTTATTGACTGAAGCTTTCTTT.

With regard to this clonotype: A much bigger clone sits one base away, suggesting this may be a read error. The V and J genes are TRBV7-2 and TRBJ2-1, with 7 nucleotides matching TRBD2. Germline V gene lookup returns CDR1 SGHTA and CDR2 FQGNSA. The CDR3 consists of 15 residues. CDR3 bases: TGTGCCAGCAGCTTAAACGTGGGAGGGACCAATGAGCAGTCCTTC. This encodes CASSLNVGGTNEQSF.

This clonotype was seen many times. This chain's CDR3 is CASIPVGGPRTEAFF. The CDR3 nucleotides read TGTGCCAGCATCCCGGTAGGGGGGCCTCGCACTGAAGCTTTCTTT. The V call is TRBV7-9, the J call TRBJ1-1; D may be TRBD1 (6 bases). V gave up 7 bases and J gave up 4 bases, with 19 bases separating them. Germline lookup yields CDR1 SEHNR and CDR2 FQNEAQ (reference sequence). The CDR3 sequence is 15 residues long.

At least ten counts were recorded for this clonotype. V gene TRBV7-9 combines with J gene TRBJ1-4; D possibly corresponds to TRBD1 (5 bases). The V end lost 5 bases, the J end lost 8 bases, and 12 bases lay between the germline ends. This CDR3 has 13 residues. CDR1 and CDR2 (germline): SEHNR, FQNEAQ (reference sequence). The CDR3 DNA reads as TGTGCCAGCAGCCCGACGCAGGGAGAAAAACTGTTTTTT. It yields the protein CASSPTQGEKLFF. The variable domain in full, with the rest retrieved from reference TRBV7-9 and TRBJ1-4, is DTGVSQNPRHKITKRGQNVTFRCDPISEHNRLYWYRQTLGQGPEFLTYFQNEAQLEKSRLLSDRFSAERPKGSFSTLEIQRTEQGDSAMYLCASSPTQGEKLFFGSGTQLSVL.

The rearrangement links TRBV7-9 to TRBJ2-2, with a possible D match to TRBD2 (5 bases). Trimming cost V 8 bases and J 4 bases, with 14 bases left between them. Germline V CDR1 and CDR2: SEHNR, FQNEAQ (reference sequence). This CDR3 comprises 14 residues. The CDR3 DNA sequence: TGTGCCAGCCGCGCATTCGGGGTCACCGGGGAGCTGTTTTTT. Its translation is CASRAFGVTGELFF.

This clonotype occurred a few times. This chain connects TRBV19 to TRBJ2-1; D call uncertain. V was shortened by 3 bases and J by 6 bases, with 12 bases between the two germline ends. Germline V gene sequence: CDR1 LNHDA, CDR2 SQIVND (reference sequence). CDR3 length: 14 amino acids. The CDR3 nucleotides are TGTGCCAGTAGTATTACTTACGGCCGCAATGAGCAGTTCTTC. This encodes CASSITYGRNEQFF.

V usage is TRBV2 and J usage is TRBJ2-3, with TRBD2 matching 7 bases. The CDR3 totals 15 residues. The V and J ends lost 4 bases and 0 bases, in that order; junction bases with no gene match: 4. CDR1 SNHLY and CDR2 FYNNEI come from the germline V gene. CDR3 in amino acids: CASSVPSGSTDTQYF. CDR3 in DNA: TGTGCCAGCAGTGTTCCTAGCGGAAGCACAGATACGCAGTATTTT.

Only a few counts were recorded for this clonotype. The DNA of the CDR3 is TGTGCCAGCAGCATGTGGACTAGCGGGGTGATATACGAGCAGTACTTC. The encoded protein is CASSMWTSGVIYEQYF. The rearrangement uses TRBV5-6 and TRBJ2-7; 12 bases line up with TRBD2. The V gene's germline CDR1 is SGHDT and CDR2 YYEEEE. The CDR3 runs to 16 residues. V shed 4 bases, J shed 4 bases, and the junction held 9 bases outside the gene matches.

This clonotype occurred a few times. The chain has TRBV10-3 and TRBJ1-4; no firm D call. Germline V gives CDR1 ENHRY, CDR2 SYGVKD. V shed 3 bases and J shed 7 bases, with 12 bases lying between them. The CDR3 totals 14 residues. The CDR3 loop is CAISDWASSEKLFF. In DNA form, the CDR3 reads TGTGCCATCAGTGATTGGGCAAGTTCTGAAAAACTGTTTTTT.

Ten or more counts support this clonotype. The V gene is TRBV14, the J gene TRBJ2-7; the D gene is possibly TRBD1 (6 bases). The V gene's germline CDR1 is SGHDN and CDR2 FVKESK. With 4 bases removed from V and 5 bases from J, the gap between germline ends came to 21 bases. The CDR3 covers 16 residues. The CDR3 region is CASSPFQGYSLHEQYF. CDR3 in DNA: TGTGCCAGCAGCCCCTTTCAGGGGTACAGTTTGCACGAGCAGTACTTC.

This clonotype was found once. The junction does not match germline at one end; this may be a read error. This CDR3 is CASRGGHSGASVLTF. The CDR3 DNA reads as TGTGCCAGCAGGGGGGGCCACTCTGGGGCCAGCGTCCTGACTTTC. This chain uses TRBV2 with TRBJ2-6; possibly TRBD1 or TRBD2 for D (6 bases each). Per the germline V gene, CDR1 is SNHLY and CDR2 is FYNNEI. CDR3 size: 15 residues.

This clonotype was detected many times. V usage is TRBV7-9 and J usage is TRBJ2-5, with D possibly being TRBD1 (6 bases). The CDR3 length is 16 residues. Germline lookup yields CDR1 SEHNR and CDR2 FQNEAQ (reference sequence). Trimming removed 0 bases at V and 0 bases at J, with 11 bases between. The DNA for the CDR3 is TGTGCCAGCAGCTTAGCGACAGGCGGGTACCAAGAGACCCAGTACTTC. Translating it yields CASSLATGGYQETQYF.

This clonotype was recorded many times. The CDR3 DNA follows: TGTGCCAGCAGTAGGGGCTTGAACACTGAAGCTTTCTTT. This translates into CASSRGLNTEAFF. The chain employs TRBV7-2 and TRBJ1-1; D may be TRBD1 (5 bases). Germline CDR1 SGHTA, CDR2 FQGNSA. Trimming pared 6 bases from V and 0 bases from J, leaving 8 bases between. CDR3 length: 13 residues. The whole variable domain, filled in from reference TRBV7-2 and TRBJ1-1, reads GAGVSQSPSNKVTEKGKDVELRCDPISGHTALYWYRQSLGQGLEFLIYFQGNSAPDKSGLPSDRFSAERTGGSVSTLTIQRTQQEDSAVYLCASSRGLNTEAFFGQGTRLTVV.

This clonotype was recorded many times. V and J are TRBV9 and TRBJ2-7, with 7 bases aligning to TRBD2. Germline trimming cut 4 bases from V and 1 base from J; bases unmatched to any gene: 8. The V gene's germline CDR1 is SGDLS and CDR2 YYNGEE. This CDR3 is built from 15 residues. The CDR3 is CASSPWEGQSYEQYF. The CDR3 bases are TGTGCCAGCAGCCCCTGGGAGGGCCAATCCTACGAGCAGTACTTC.

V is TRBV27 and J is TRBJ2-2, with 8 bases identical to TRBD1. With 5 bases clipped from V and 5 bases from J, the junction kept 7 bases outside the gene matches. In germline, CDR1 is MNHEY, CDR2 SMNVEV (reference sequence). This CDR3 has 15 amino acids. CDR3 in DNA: TGTGCCAGCAGTGCGGCTGACAGGGGTACCGGGGAGCTGTTTTTT. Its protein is CASSAADRGTGELFF.

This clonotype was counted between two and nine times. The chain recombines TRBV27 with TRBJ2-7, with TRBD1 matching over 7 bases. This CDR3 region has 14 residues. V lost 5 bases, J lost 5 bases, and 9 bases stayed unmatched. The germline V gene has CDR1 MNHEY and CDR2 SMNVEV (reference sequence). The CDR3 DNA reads TGTGCCAGCAGTCCTTTTGGGACAGAAGACGAGCAGTACTTC. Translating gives CASSPFGTEDEQYF.

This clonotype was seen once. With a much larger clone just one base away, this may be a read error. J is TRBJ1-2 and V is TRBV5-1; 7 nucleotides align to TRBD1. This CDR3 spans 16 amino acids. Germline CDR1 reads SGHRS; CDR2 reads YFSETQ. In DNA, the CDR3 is TGCGTCAGCAGCTTGGAGGGGACAGCAATCCTCTATGGCTACACCTTC. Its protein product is CVSSLEGTAILYGYTF.

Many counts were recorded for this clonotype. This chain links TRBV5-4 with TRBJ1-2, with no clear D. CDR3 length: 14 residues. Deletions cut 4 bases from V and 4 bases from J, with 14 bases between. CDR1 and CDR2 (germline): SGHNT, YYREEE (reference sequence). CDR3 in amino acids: CASSPVPERYGYTF. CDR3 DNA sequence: TGTGCCAGCAGCCCCGTCCCAGAACGCTATGGCTACACCTTC.

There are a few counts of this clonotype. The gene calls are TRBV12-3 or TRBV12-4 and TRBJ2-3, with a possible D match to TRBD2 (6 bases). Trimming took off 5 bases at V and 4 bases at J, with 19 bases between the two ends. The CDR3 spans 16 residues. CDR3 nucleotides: TGTGCCAGCAGTCCCTTGGGGGGTGGCTCGGCAGATACGCAGTATTTT. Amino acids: CASSPLGGGSADTQYF.

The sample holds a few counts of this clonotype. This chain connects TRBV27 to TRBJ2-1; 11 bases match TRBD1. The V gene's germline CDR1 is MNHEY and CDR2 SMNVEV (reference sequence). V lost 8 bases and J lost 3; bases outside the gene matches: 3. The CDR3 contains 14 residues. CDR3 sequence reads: CASGDRGGYNEQFF. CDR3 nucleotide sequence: TGTGCCAGCGGGGACAGGGGGGGCTACAATGAGCAGTTCTTC.

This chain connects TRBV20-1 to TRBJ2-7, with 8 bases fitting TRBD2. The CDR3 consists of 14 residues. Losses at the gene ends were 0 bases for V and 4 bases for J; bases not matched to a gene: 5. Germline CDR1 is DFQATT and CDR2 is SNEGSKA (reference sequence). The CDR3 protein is CSARDLAGSYEQYF. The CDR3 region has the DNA TGCAGTGCTAGAGATTTAGCGGGGAGTTACGAGCAGTACTTC.